The T cell receptor beta chain under discussion was sequenced for a study of blood T cell repertoires in COVID-19. Study at large: T cells, B-cell-depleted T cells, or PBMCs supplied cDNA or gDNA.

Germline-derived CDR1 and CDR2 are MGHDK and SYGVNS. The ends were cut back, 8 bases at V and 10 bases at J, with 18 bases in the middle. The CDR3 has 14 residues. Allocation to cohorts depended on clinical history reported by the participants. Recovered status in Cohort 3 required two negative PCRs, clearance, or symptom resolution. Sequencing was performed with immunoSEQ multiplex PCR; in TCRdb, only in-frame clones are kept and a portion is missing. The data hold 150,000 to 200,000 clones, with approximately 88% observed a single time. The chain has TRBV25-1 and TRBJ1-6; weak D call: TRBD1 (5 bases). The specimen sequenced was PBMCs or T cells enriched from blood (not recorded which). This sequence originates from a woman aged 55-75 years who had recovered from COVID-19. CDR3 in amino acids: CASSPAGYESPLHF. CDR3 coding DNA: TGTGCCAGCTCCCCCGCAGGGTACGAATCACCCCTCCACTTT.